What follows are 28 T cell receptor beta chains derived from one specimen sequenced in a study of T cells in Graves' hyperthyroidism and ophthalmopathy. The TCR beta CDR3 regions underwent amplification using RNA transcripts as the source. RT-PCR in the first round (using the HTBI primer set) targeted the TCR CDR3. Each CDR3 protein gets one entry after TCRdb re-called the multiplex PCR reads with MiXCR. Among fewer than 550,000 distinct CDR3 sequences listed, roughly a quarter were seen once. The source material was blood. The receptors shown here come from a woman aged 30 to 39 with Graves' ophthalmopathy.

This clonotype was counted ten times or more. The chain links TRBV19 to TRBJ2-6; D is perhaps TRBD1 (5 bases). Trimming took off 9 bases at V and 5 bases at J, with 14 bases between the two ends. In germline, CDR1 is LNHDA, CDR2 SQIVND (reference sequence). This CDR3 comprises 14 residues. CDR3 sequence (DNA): TGTGCCAGCTCTCAGGGCTCGAGGGCCAACGTCCTGACTTTC. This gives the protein CASSQGSRANVLTF. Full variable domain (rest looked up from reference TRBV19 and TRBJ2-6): DGGITQSPKYLFRKEGQNVTLSCEQNLNHDAMYWYRQDPGQGLRLIYYSQIVNDFQKGDIAEGYSVSREKKESFPLTVTSAQKNPTAFYLCASSQGSRANVLTFGAGSRLTVL.

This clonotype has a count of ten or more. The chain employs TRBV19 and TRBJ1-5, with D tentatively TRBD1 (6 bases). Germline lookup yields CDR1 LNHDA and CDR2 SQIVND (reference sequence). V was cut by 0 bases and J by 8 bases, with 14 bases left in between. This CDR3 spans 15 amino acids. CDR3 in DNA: TGTGCCAGTAGTATAGATAACAGGGTAAGGAAGCCCCAGCATTTT. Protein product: CASSIDNRVRKPQHF.

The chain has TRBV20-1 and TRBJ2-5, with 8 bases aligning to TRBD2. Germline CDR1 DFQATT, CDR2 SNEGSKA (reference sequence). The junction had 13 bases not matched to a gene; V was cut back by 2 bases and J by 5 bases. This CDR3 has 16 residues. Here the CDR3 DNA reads TGCAGTGCTAGAATCTGGTCGGGAGGGCCGAGGGAGACCCAGTACTTC. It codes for CSARIWSGGPRETQYF.

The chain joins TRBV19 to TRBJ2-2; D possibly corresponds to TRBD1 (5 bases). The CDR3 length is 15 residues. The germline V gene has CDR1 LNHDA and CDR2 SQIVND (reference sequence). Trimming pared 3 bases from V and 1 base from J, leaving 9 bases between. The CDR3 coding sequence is TGTGCCAGTAGTATGCGGCAGGGGAACACCGGGGAGCTGTTTTTT. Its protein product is CASSMRQGNTGELFF.

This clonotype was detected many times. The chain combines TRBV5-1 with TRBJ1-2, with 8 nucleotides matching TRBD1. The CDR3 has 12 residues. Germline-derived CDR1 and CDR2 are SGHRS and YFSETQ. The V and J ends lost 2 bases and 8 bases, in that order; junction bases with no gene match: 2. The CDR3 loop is CASSFDRGGYTF. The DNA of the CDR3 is TGCGCCAGCAGCTTCGACAGGGGCGGCTACACCTTC. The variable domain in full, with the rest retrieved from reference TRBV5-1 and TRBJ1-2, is KAGVTQTPRYLIKTRGQQVTLSCSPISGHRSVSWYQQTPGQGLQFLFEYFSETQRNKGNFPGRFSGRQFSNSRSEMNVSTLELGDSALYLCASSFDRGGYTFGSGTRLTVV.

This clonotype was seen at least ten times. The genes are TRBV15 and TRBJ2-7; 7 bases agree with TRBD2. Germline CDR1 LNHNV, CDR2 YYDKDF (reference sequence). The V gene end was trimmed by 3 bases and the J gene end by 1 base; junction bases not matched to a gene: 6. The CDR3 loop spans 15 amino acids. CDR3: CATSSRSGDSYEQYF. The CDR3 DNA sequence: TGTGCCACCAGCAGTAGAAGCGGGGATTCCTACGAGCAGTACTTC. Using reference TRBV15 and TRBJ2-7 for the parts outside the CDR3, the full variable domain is DAMVIQNPRYQVTQFGKPVTLSCSQTLNHNVMYWYQQKSSQAPKLLFHYYDKDFNNEADTPDNFQSRRPNTSFCFLDIRSPGLGDTAMYLCATSSRSGDSYEQYFGPGTRLTVT.

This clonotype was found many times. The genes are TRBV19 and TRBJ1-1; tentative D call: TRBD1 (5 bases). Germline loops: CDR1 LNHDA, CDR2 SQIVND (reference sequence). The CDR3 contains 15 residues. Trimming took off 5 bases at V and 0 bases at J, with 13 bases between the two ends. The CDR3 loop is CASSPVTAMNTEAFF. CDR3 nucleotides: TGTGCCAGTAGTCCGGTGACAGCCATGAACACTGAAGCTTTCTTT.

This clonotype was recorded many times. The DNA of the CDR3 is TGTGCCTGGAGTACCCAGTTCGCGGAGACCCAGTACTTC. Translating it yields CAWSTQFAETQYF. V and J are TRBV30 and TRBJ2-5; D remains unclear. Trimming took 2 bases from V and 5 from J, leaving 12 bases between them. Per germline, CDR1 GTSNPN and CDR2 SVGIG (reference sequence). CDR3 length: 13 residues.

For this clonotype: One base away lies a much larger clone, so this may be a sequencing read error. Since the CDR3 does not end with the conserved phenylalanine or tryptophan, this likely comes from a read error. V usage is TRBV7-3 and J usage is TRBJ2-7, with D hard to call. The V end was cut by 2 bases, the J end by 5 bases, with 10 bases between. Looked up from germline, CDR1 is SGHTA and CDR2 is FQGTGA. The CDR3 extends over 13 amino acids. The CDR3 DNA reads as TGTGCCAGCAGCTTAGAGGCTCCTGACGAGCAGTACTTG. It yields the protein CASSLEAPDEQYL.

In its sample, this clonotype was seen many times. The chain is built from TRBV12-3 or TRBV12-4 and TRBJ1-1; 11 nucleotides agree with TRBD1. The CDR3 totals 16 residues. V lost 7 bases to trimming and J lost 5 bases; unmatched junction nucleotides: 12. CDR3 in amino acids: CASNEDRDRGRTEAFF. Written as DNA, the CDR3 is TGTGCCAGCAATGAGGACCGGGACAGGGGGAGAACTGAAGCTTTCTTT.

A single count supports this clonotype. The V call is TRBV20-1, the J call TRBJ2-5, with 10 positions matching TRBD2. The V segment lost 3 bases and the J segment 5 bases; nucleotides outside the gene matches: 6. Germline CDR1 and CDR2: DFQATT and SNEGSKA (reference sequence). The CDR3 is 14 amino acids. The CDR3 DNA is TGCAGTGCTAGGAGCGGGGGGGCTGACGAGACCCAGTACTTC. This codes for CSARSGGADETQYF.

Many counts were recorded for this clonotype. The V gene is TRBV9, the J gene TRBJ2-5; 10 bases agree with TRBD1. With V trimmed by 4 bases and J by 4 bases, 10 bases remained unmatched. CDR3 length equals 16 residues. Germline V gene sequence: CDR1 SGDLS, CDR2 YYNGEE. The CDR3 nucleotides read TGTGCCAGCAGCCCCCGGACAGGGGGAGGAGGAGAGACCCAGTACTTC. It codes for CASSPRTGGGGETQYF. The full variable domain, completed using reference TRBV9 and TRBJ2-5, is DSGVTQTPKHLITATGQRVTLRCSPRSGDLSVYWYQQSLDQGLQFLIQYYNGEERAKGNILERFSAQQFPDLHSELNLSSLELGDSALYFCASSPRTGGGGETQYFGPGTRLLVL.

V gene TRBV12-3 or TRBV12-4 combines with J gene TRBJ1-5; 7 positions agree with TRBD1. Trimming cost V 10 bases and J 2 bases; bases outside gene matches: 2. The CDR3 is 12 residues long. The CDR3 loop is CAIGTGNQPQHF. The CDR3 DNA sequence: TGTGCCATTGGGACAGGCAATCAGCCCCAGCATTTT.

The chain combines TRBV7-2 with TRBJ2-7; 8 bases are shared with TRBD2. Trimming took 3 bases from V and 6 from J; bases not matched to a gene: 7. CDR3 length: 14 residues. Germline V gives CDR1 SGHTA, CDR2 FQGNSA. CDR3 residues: CASSFGAGGGEQYF. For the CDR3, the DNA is TGTGCCAGCAGCTTTGGGGCGGGAGGAGGCGAGCAGTACTTC.

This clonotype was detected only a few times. CDR3 sequence (DNA): TGTGCCAGCAGTGAAAGCTGGGGGCTCATCGGTAACATTCAGTACTTC. Residues: CASSESWGLIGNIQYF. The chain employs TRBV2 and TRBJ2-4, with a tentative D call TRBD1 (6 bases). The CDR3 is 16 residues long. Germline V gives CDR1 SNHLY, CDR2 FYNNEI. With 2 bases removed from V and 7 bases from J, the gap between germline ends came to 18 bases. Full variable domain (remainder filled in from reference TRBV2 and TRBJ2-4): EPEVTQTPSHQVTQMGQEVILRCVPISNHLYFYWYRQILGQKVEFLVSFYNNEISEKSEIFDDQFSVERPDGSNFTLKIRSTKLEDSAMYFCASSESWGLIGNIQYFGAGTRLSVL.

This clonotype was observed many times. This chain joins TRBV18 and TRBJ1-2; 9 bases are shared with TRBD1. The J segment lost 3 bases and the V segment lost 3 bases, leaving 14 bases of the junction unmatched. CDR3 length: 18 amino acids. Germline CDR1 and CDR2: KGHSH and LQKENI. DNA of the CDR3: TGTGCCAGCTCACCCACAATGACAGGGGGTAATCTCCACTATGGCTACACCTTC. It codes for CASSPTMTGGNLHYGYTF.

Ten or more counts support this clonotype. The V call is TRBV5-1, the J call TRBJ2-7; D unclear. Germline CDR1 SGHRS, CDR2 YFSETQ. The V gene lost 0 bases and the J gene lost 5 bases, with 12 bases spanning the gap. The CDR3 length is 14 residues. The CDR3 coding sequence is TGCGCCAGCAGCTTGGCCGTGGAAGCTGACGAGCAGTACTTC. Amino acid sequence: CASSLAVEADEQYF.

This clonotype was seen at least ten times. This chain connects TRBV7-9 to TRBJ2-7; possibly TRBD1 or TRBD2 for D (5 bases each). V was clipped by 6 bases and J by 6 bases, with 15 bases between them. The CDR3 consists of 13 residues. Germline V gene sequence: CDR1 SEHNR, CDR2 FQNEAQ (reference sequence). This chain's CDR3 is CASRGENIVEQYF. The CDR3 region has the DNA TGTGCCAGCAGGGGGGAAAACATCGTCGAGCAGTACTTC.

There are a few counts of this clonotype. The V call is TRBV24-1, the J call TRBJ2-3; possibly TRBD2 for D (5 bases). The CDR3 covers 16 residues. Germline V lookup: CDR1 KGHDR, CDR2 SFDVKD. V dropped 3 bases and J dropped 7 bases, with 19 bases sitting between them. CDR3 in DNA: TGTGCCACCAGTGATCCCGTGGGCCTTCGAGGGAATACGCAGTATTTT. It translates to CATSDPVGLRGNTQYF.

The CDR3: CASSTNRGRHGYTF. In nucleotides, the CDR3 is TGTGCCAGCAGCACCAACAGGGGGCGTCATGGCTACACCTTC. V gene TRBV27 combines with J gene TRBJ1-2; 9 nucleotides align to TRBD1. The CDR3 consists of 14 residues. V shed 6 bases and J 6 bases; nucleotides not matched to a gene: 8. Germline CDR1 MNHEY, CDR2 SMNVEV (reference sequence).

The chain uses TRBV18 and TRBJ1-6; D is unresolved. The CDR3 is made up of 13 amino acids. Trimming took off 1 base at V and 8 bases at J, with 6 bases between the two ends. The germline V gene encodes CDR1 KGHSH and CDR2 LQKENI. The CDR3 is CASSPRLDSPLHF. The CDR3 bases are TGTGCCAGCTCACCACGGTTAGATTCACCCCTCCACTTT.

The CDR3 DNA is TGTGCCAGCAGCTTAGTGACAGGGCCGAACACTGAAGCTTTCTTT. Translation: CASSLVTGPNTEAFF. The chain is built from TRBV7-8 and TRBJ1-1, with TRBD1 matching 7 bases. Germline values: CDR1 SGHVS, CDR2 FQNEAQ. This CDR3 region has 15 residues. With 1 base clipped from V and 1 base from J, the junction kept 3 bases outside the gene matches.

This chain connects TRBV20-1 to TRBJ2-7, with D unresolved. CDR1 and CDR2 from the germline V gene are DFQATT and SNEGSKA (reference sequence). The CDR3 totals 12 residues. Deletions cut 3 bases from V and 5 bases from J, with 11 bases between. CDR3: CSASPFPDEQYF. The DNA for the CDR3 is TGCAGTGCTAGCCCGTTTCCGGACGAGCAGTACTTC.

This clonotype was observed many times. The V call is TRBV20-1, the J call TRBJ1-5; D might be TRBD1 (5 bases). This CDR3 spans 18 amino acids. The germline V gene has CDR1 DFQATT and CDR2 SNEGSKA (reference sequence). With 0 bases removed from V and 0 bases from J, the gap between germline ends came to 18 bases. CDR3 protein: CSARDGGLGEGSNQPQHF. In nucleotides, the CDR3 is TGCAGTGCTAGAGATGGGGGGTTAGGGGAGGGTAGCAATCAGCCCCAGCATTTT.

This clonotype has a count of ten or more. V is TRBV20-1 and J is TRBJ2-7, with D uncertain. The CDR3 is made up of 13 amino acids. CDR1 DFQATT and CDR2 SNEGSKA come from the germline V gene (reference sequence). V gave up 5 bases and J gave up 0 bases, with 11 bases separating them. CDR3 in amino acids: CSALTGSSYEQYF. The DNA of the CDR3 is TGCAGTGCTCTAACCGGGTCCTCCTACGAGCAGTACTTC.

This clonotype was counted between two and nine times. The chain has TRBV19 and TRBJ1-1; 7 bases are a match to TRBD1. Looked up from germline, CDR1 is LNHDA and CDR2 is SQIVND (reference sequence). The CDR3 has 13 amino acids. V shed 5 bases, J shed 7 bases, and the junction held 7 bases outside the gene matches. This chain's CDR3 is CASSVQGYGEAFF. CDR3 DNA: TGTGCCAGTAGTGTACAGGGGTATGGTGAAGCTTTCTTT.

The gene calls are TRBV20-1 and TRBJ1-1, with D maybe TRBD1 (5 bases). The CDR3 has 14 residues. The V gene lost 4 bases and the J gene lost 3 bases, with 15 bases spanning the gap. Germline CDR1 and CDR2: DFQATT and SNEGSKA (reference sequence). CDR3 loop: CSAIWGVGYTEAFF. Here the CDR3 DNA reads TGCAGTGCTATATGGGGGGTAGGGTACACTGAAGCTTTCTTT.

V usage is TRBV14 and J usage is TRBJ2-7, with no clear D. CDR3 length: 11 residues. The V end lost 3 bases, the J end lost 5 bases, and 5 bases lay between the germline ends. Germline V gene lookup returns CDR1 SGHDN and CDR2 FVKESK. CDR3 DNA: TGTGCCAGCAGCCATGCGAACGAGCAGTACTTC. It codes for CASSHANEQYF. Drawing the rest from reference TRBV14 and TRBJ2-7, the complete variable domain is EAGVTQFPSHSVIEKGQTVTLRCDPISGHDNLYWYRRVMGKEIKFLLHFVKESKQDESGMPNNRFLAERTGGTYSTLKVQPAELEDSGVYFCASSHANEQYFGPGTRLTVT.